The text below deals with one T cell receptor (beta chain). This clone appeared a single time. Its antigen target is currently unknown. The sample holds no much larger clone one base away, and base qualities are not on file. These data originate in a study of shared clonotypes between healthy human individuals (dated by TCRdb to about 2020). Background on the whole study: Three men and two women, aged 18 to 49 years, made up the cohort. To estimate repertoire size and how much clonotypes are shared between individuals, the study performed deep sequencing of blood TCR repertoires from a handful of healthy adults. Each donor's leukapheresis produced roughly between roughly 0.85 and 9.5 billion PBMCs. Different laboratories and diverse techniques were used to prepare libraries and sequence TCR repertoires, to increase sequencing depth and limit assay-specific biases.

Using the deep immunoSEQ assay, TCR CDR3 regions were amplified from genomic DNA by multiplex PCR. Genomic DNA extracted from each cell subset was distributed evenly over all wells of several immunoSEQ 96-well plates, and each plate served as one replicate. For unsorted PBMC, 250 to 350 ng genomic DNA, equal to 30,000 or so T cell genomes, was loaded into each replicate PCR. Ten immunoSEQ deep assay plates were used to sequence the unsorted PBMC genomic DNA. Purified libraries were measured with a Qubit 3.0 fluorometer, size-checked on a Bioanalyzer 2100, and measured again with the KAPA Library Quantification kit. Each immunoSEQ 96-well plate was sequenced on its own single-read 150-cycle Illumina NextSeq 550 flow cell. The original methods were these. The immunoSEQ output contained only junctional sequences without quality scores, so filtering could not match that applied to full-length reads. Sequences were annotated with PyIR, a Python wrapper for IgBLAST v1.9, using IMGT germline references to assign V/J genes and CDR3. Reads were filtered out if the reads had weak V/J assignments (E-value above 1e-6), no CDR3, stop codons, out-of-frame junctions, or ambiguous translated residues. V3J clonotypes were defined as sequences sharing an identical inferred V gene, J gene, and CDR3 amino acid sequence. Percentage overlap between repertoires was calculated by dividing the number of shared unique clonotypes by the size of the smaller repertoire. Richness of each repertoire was evaluated using RTK rarefaction, the Chao1 estimator, and Recon v2.1 estimates of unobserved clonotypes. Not all clones reach the TCRdb copy of this immuneACCESS table, which keeps in-frame sequences only. Checked studies attribute under half of the gap to unresolved V genes and leave the rest unexplained. D and trimming come from the DNA, and the V and J calls and clone size come from that table. The sample data list around 500,000 clones, and 70% to 85% of these were observed just once. The top ten clones comprise about 11% of the sample.

Results the study describes overall, beyond this receptor: Sampling was limited to blood, and TCR repertoires in tissue likely differ from TCR repertoires in blood. The small number of donors limited the genetic and exposure-history diversity represented. Pairwise subsampling indicated that sequencing depth was expected to affect the degree of clonotype sharing among donors.

V is pruned by 1 base and J by 11 bases, leaving 15 bases of the junction without a gene match. In the germline V gene (reference sequence), CDR1 corresponds to SGHKS and CDR2 to YYEKEE. Including the terminal cysteine and phenylalanine, the CDR3 comprises 16 residues. Only the CDR3 region is kept as DNA, spanning 48 bases read in frame from base 1. The donors were healthy, HIV-negative adults who had no recently reported acute infections or vaccinations. All donors were Caucasian adults living in Nashville, Tennessee, USA. For unsorted samples, tens of millions of PBMCs were counted, and genomic DNA was extracted using the QIAamp DNA Blood Mini kit. After blood collection by leukapheresis, PBMCs were isolated using Ficoll-Histopaque density gradient centrifugation and then cryopreserved in the vapor phase of liquid nitrogen.

The chain joins TRBV5-5 to TRBJ1-5, with 7 junctional bases fitting TRBD1. The sequenced material came from PBMCs. The receptor was isolated from a woman aged 40 to 49 in good health. Some clones in this sample may be carry-over from other donors' samples. The CDR3: CASSLYGQASGKAQHF. The DNA sequence follows: TGTGCCAGCAGCTTGTACGGACAGGCGTCGGGGAAGGCCCAGCATTTT. Beyond the CDR3, the reference TRBV5-5 and TRBJ1-5 genes provide the residues; the full variable domain reads: DAGVTQSPTHLIKTRGQQVTLRCSPISGHKSVSWYQQVLGQGPQFIFQYYEKEERGRGNFPDRFSARQFPNYSSELNVNALLLGDSALYLCASSLYGQASGKAQHFGDGTRLSIL.